The rows below give T cell receptor beta chains drawn from one sample of a study of radiation and T cells in renal cell carcinoma. Produced via immunoSEQ multiplex PCR; TCRdb's table is partial and in-frame only. The table records tens of thousands of clones, over 80% of them present only once. The source was blood, collected from a patient whose treatment included radiotherapy and nephrectomy. These receptors were taken from a man aged 45 to 65 with renal cell carcinoma. CDR3s include the opening cysteine and the closing phenylalanine or tryptophan. The order of the fields is V gene, clone size, D gene, CDR3 length, J gene, CDR3 protein, CDR3 DNA. The D gene is left open where the match is weak. Where a row states a size, it is once, few, many or the class of an expanded clone; other rows omit it.

v_call: TRBV19
clone_size: .
d_call: .
cdr3_length: 14
j_call: TRBJ1-5
cdr3_aa: CASSGVNSNQPQHF
cdr3_nt: TGTGCCAGTAGTGGAGTAAATAGCAATCAGCCCCAGCATTTT

v_call: TRBV6-5
clone_size: .
d_call: TRBD2
cdr3_length: 14
j_call: TRBJ2-2
cdr3_aa: CASSKGLDAGELFF
cdr3_nt: TGTGCCAGCAGTAAGGGACTAGATGCCGGGGAGCTGTTTTTT

v_call: TRBV2
clone_size: .
d_call: TRBD2
cdr3_length: 18
j_call: TRBJ2-5
cdr3_aa: CASSEALRGLAGRETQYF
cdr3_nt: TGTGCCAGCAGTGAAGCGCTTCGGGGGCTAGCGGGGCGGGAGACCCAGTACTTC

v_call: TRBV7-9
clone_size: .
d_call: TRBD2
cdr3_length: 16
j_call: TRBJ2-7
cdr3_aa: CASSFLGGTSEYEQYF
cdr3_nt: TGTGCCAGCAGCTTTCTCGGGGGGACTAGCGAGTACGAGCAGTACTTC

v_call: TRBV28
clone_size: .
d_call: .
cdr3_length: 16
j_call: TRBJ2-3
cdr3_aa: CASSSPVEEGRNTQYF
cdr3_nt: TGTGCCAGCAGTTCCCCGGTCGAGGAGGGTCGTAATACGCAGTATTTT

v_call: TRBV6-1
clone_size: .
d_call: .
cdr3_length: 15
j_call: TRBJ1-1
cdr3_aa: CASIESPVRNTEAFF
cdr3_nt: TGTGCCAGCATCGAAAGTCCAGTGAGGAACACTGAAGCTTTCTTT

v_call: TRBV2
clone_size: once
d_call: .
cdr3_length: 15
j_call: TRBJ1-1
cdr3_aa: CASSYLPGDNTEAFF
cdr3_nt: TGTGCCAGCAGTTACTTACCCGGGGACAACACTGAAGCTTTCTTT

v_call: TRBV27
clone_size: .
d_call: TRBD1
cdr3_length: 15
j_call: TRBJ2-5
cdr3_aa: CASSLLRQGRETQYF
cdr3_nt: TGTGCCAGCAGTTTATTAAGACAGGGACGCGAGACCCAGTACTTC

v_call: TRBV7-9
clone_size: few
d_call: .
cdr3_length: 16
j_call: TRBJ1-3
cdr3_aa: CASSPTPPDPGNTIYF
cdr3_nt: TGTGCCAGCAGCCCAACCCCACCGGACCCTGGAAACACCATATATTTT

v_call: TRBV2
clone_size: .
d_call: TRBD2
cdr3_length: 15
j_call: TRBJ2-1
cdr3_aa: CASSRTSGAYNEQFF
cdr3_nt: TGTGCCAGCAGTCGGACTAGCGGGGCCTACAATGAGCAGTTCTTC

v_call: TRBV4-1
clone_size: .
d_call: TRBD1
cdr3_length: 19
j_call: TRBJ2-2
cdr3_aa: CASSQVVSGTGGVPGELFF
cdr3_nt: TGCGCCAGCAGCCAAGTAGTAAGCGGGACAGGGGGCGTCCCCGGGGAGCTGTTTTTT

v_call: TRBV5-4
clone_size: .
d_call: .
cdr3_length: 14
j_call: TRBJ2-5
cdr3_aa: CASSTGGAGETQYF
cdr3_nt: TGTGCCAGCAGCACGGGCGGGGCAGGAGAGACCCAGTACTTC

v_call: TRBV10-3
clone_size: few
d_call: TRBD1
cdr3_length: 17
j_call: TRBJ1-6
cdr3_aa: CAISESTGSSYNSPLHF
cdr3_nt: TGTGCCATCAGTGAGTCGACAGGGTCCTCCTATAATTCACCCCTCCACTTT

v_call: TRBV15
clone_size: .
d_call: .
cdr3_length: 13
j_call: TRBJ1-5
cdr3_aa: CATSRDLDQPQHF
cdr3_nt: TGTGCCACCAGCAGAGATCTGGATCAGCCCCAGCATTTT

v_call: TRBV2
clone_size: .
d_call: .
cdr3_length: 15
j_call: TRBJ2-1
cdr3_aa: CASSAAGRGPNEQFF
cdr3_nt: TGTGCCAGCAGTGCCGCGGGACGGGGCCCCAATGAGCAGTTCTTC

v_call: TRBV5-1
clone_size: .
d_call: TRBD1
cdr3_length: 14
j_call: TRBJ1-1
cdr3_aa: CASSGERQGTEAFF
cdr3_nt: TGCGCCAGCAGCGGAGAAAGACAGGGCACTGAAGCTTTCTTT

v_call: TRBV6-5
clone_size: .
d_call: .
cdr3_length: 12
j_call: TRBJ1-2
cdr3_aa: CASSRTGGGYTF
cdr3_nt: TGTGCCAGCAGTCGCACTGGGGGGGGCTACACCTTC

v_call: TRBV2
clone_size: .
d_call: TRBD1
cdr3_length: 14
j_call: TRBJ2-5
cdr3_aa: CASSGQGVTWTQYF
cdr3_nt: TGTGCCAGCAGTGGACAGGGGGTAACGTGGACCCAGTACTTC

v_call: TRBV2
clone_size: .
d_call: .
cdr3_length: 12
j_call: TRBJ1-5
cdr3_aa: CASSLPNQPQHF
cdr3_nt: TGTGCCAGCAGCCTACCTAATCAGCCCCAGCATTTT

v_call: TRBV11-2
clone_size: once
d_call: .
cdr3_length: 13
j_call: TRBJ1-1
cdr3_aa: CASSPQLDTEAFF
cdr3_nt: TGTGCCAGCAGCCCCCAATTGGACACTGAAGCTTTCTTT

v_call: TRBV11-3
clone_size: .
d_call: .
cdr3_length: 13
j_call: TRBJ2-3
cdr3_aa: CASSSTELDTQYF
cdr3_nt: TGTGCCAGCAGCTCGACAGAGCTGGATACGCAGTATTTT

v_call: TRBV27
clone_size: once
d_call: TRBD1
cdr3_length: 17
j_call: TRBJ2-7
cdr3_aa: CASSLTAPGQGSYEQYF
cdr3_nt: TGTGCCAGCAGTTTAACAGCACCGGGACAGGGGTCCTACGAGCAGTACTTC

v_call: TRBV4-2
clone_size: .
d_call: .
cdr3_length: 15
j_call: TRBJ1-4
cdr3_aa: CASSQESTTNEKLFF
cdr3_nt: TGTGCCAGCAGCCAAGAGAGTACAACTAATGAAAAACTGTTTTTT

v_call: TRBV28
clone_size: .
d_call: TRBD2
cdr3_length: 15
j_call: TRBJ2-5
cdr3_aa: CASSRGLAGTETQYF
cdr3_nt: TGTGCCAGCAGTAGGGGACTAGCGGGAACCGAGACCCAGTACTTC

v_call: TRBV28
clone_size: few
d_call: TRBD1
cdr3_length: 13
j_call: TRBJ1-4
cdr3_aa: CASRSGGYEKLFF
cdr3_nt: TGTGCCAGCAGGTCAGGGGGCTATGAAAAACTGTTTTTT

v_call: TRBV28
clone_size: .
d_call: TRBD1
cdr3_length: 14
j_call: TRBJ1-2
cdr3_aa: CASRGTGTGDGYTF
cdr3_nt: TGTGCCAGCAGGGGGACAGGGACAGGGGATGGCTACACCTTC

v_call: TRBV4-3
clone_size: .
d_call: TRBD2
cdr3_length: 15
j_call: TRBJ2-1
cdr3_aa: CASGAGGSSYNEQFF
cdr3_nt: TGCGCCAGCGGGGCGGGAGGTAGCTCCTACAATGAGCAGTTCTTC

v_call: TRBV29-1
clone_size: .
d_call: .
cdr3_length: 13
j_call: TRBJ1-2
cdr3_aa: CSATQGGAYGYTF
cdr3_nt: TGCAGCGCGACCCAAGGAGGGGCATATGGCTACACCTTC

v_call: TRBV25-1
clone_size: .
d_call: .
cdr3_length: 17
j_call: TRBJ2-5
cdr3_aa: CASSESFGRRGQETQYF
cdr3_nt: TGTGCCAGCAGTGAATCATTCGGCCGGAGGGGCCAAGAGACCCAGTACTTC

v_call: TRBV28
clone_size: .
d_call: .
cdr3_length: 17
j_call: TRBJ2-3
cdr3_aa: CASRPDRAAPTWDTQYF
cdr3_nt: TGTGCCAGCAGACCCGATCGGGCAGCTCCCACCTGGGATACGCAGTATTTT

v_call: TRBV5-5
clone_size: .
d_call: .
cdr3_length: 18
j_call: TRBJ1-1
cdr3_aa: CASSFSPGGRTMNTEAFF
cdr3_nt: TGTGCCAGCAGCTTTTCCCCCGGTGGACGAACAATGAACACTGAAGCTTTCTTT

v_call: TRBV4-3
clone_size: .
d_call: .
cdr3_length: 14
j_call: TRBJ1-2
cdr3_aa: CASSPTQGHYGYTF
cdr3_nt: TGCGCCAGCAGCCCAACCCAGGGCCACTATGGCTACACCTTC

v_call: TRBV29-1
clone_size: few
d_call: .
cdr3_length: 11
j_call: TRBJ2-7
cdr3_aa: CSVAGSYEQYF
cdr3_nt: TGCAGCGTTGCTGGCTCCTACGAGCAGTACTTC

v_call: TRBV5-6
clone_size: .
d_call: .
cdr3_length: 18
j_call: TRBJ1-2
cdr3_aa: CASSPYLKGAQANYGYTF
cdr3_nt: TGTGCCAGCAGCCCCTACCTAAAAGGGGCCCAAGCTAACTATGGCTACACCTTC

v_call: TRBV25-1
clone_size: .
d_call: .
cdr3_length: 15
j_call: TRBJ2-1
cdr3_aa: CASSAGQGTYNEQFF
cdr3_nt: TGTGCCAGCAGTGCTGGGCAGGGGACCTACAATGAGCAGTTCTTC

v_call: TRBV25-1
clone_size: .
d_call: .
cdr3_length: 15
j_call: TRBJ2-7
cdr3_aa: CASSDHFAGLNEQYF
cdr3_nt: TGTGCCAGCAGTGACCACTTCGCGGGACTGAACGAGCAGTACTTC

v_call: TRBV4-1
clone_size: .
d_call: TRBD1
cdr3_length: 18
j_call: TRBJ2-5
cdr3_aa: CASSHDPDRGGYRETQYF
cdr3_nt: TGCGCCAGCAGCCACGACCCGGACAGGGGGGGTTACCGGGAGACCCAGTACTTC

v_call: TRBV14
clone_size: .
d_call: TRBD2
cdr3_length: 14
j_call: TRBJ2-1
cdr3_aa: CASSLGLAGLGQFF
cdr3_nt: TGTGCCAGCAGCCTTGGACTAGCGGGGCTCGGGCAGTTCTTC

v_call: TRBV5-1
clone_size: many
d_call: .
cdr3_length: 13
j_call: TRBJ1-1
cdr3_aa: CASSLTGGTEAFF
cdr3_nt: TGCGCCAGCAGCCTAACGGGGGGCACTGAAGCTTTCTTT

v_call: TRBV7-2
clone_size: .
d_call: .
cdr3_length: 13
j_call: TRBJ1-2
cdr3_aa: CASSFGAGSGYTF
cdr3_nt: TGTGCCAGCAGCTTTGGGGCAGGGAGTGGCTACACCTTC

v_call: TRBV2
clone_size: .
d_call: .
cdr3_length: 14
j_call: TRBJ2-1
cdr3_aa: CASSDRRDYNEQFF
cdr3_nt: TGTGCCAGCAGTGATAGGCGGGACTACAATGAGCAGTTCTTC

v_call: TRBV30
clone_size: .
d_call: TRBD1
cdr3_length: 15
j_call: TRBJ1-6
cdr3_aa: CAWSALGQGDSPLHF
cdr3_nt: TGTGCCTGGAGTGCCCTCGGACAGGGAGATTCACCCCTCCACTTT

v_call: TRBV27
clone_size: .
d_call: .
cdr3_length: 16
j_call: TRBJ1-1
cdr3_aa: CASSLKGGLRNTEAFF
cdr3_nt: TGTGCCAGCAGTTTAAAAGGAGGGTTGAGAAACACTGAAGCTTTCTTT

v_call: TRBV28
clone_size: .
d_call: TRBD1
cdr3_length: 15
j_call: TRBJ2-1
cdr3_aa: CASSSGTGGNNEQFF
cdr3_nt: TGTGCCAGCAGTTCCGGGACAGGGGGCAACAATGAGCAGTTCTTC

v_call: TRBV5-1
clone_size: .
d_call: .
cdr3_length: 15
j_call: TRBJ2-7
cdr3_aa: CASSLGLGTGYEQYF
cdr3_nt: TGCGCCAGCAGCTTGGGCCTGGGGACCGGCTACGAGCAGTACTTC

v_call: TRBV11-2
clone_size: .
d_call: .
cdr3_length: 14
j_call: TRBJ1-2
cdr3_aa: CASSSIDSPYGYTF
cdr3_nt: TGTGCCAGCAGCTCAATCGACAGCCCCTATGGCTACACCTTC

v_call: TRBV5-6
clone_size: .
d_call: TRBD1
cdr3_length: 14
j_call: TRBJ2-7
cdr3_aa: CASSGWTGAYEQYF
cdr3_nt: TGTGCCAGCAGCGGCTGGACAGGGGCGTACGAGCAGTACTTC

v_call: TRBV5-1
clone_size: .
d_call: TRBD2
cdr3_length: 17
j_call: TRBJ2-1
cdr3_aa: CASRGLAGGPGYNEQFF
cdr3_nt: TGCGCCAGCAGGGGACTAGCGGGGGGCCCGGGTTACAATGAGCAGTTCTTC

v_call: TRBV10-3
clone_size: .
d_call: TRBD2
cdr3_length: 15
j_call: TRBJ2-1
cdr3_aa: CASGRGVEGWNEQFF
cdr3_nt: TGTGCCTCAGGGCGGGGGGTGGAAGGGTGGAATGAGCAGTTCTTC

v_call: TRBV6-5
clone_size: .
d_call: TRBD1
cdr3_length: 15
j_call: TRBJ1-6
cdr3_aa: CASSYGTGLSSPLHF
cdr3_nt: TGTGCCAGCAGTTACGGGACAGGATTGAGTTCACCCCTCCACTTT

v_call: TRBV6-6
clone_size: .
d_call: TRBD1
cdr3_length: 15
j_call: TRBJ1-4
cdr3_aa: CASSWAGQGNEKLFF
cdr3_nt: TGTGCCAGCAGTTGGGCGGGACAGGGTAATGAAAAACTGTTTTTT

v_call: TRBV5-3
clone_size: .
d_call: .
cdr3_length: 15
j_call: TRBJ1-2
cdr3_aa: CARSLVSLQAYAYTF
cdr3_nt: TGTGCCAGAAGCTTGGTGTCATTACAAGCTTATGCCTACACCTTC

v_call: TRBV29-1
clone_size: .
d_call: TRBD1
cdr3_length: 14
j_call: TRBJ1-1
cdr3_aa: CSVKETGPYTEAFF
cdr3_nt: TGCAGCGTTAAAGAGACAGGGCCCTACACTGAAGCTTTCTTT

v_call: TRBV7-9
clone_size: once
d_call: TRBD1
cdr3_length: 14
j_call: TRBJ1-1
cdr3_aa: CASSARQGDTEAFF
cdr3_nt: TGTGCCAGCAGCGCAAGACAGGGGGACACTGAAGCTTTCTTT

v_call: TRBV19
clone_size: .
d_call: TRBD1
cdr3_length: 15
j_call: TRBJ2-3
cdr3_aa: CASTLTGARADTQYF
cdr3_nt: TGTGCCAGTACTCTGACAGGGGCCCGGGCAGATACGCAGTATTTT

v_call: TRBV28
clone_size: .
d_call: .
cdr3_length: 16
j_call: TRBJ1-5
cdr3_aa: CASSVPRAVSNQPQHF
cdr3_nt: TGTGCCAGCAGTGTCCCCAGGGCGGTTAGCAATCAGCCCCAGCATTTT

v_call: TRBV2
clone_size: .
d_call: .
cdr3_length: 14
j_call: TRBJ1-1
cdr3_aa: CASSGQGSYTEAFF
cdr3_nt: TGTGCCAGCAGTGGGCAGGGATCATACACTGAAGCTTTCTTT

v_call: TRBV2
clone_size: once
d_call: TRBD2
cdr3_length: 15
j_call: TRBJ2-3
cdr3_aa: CASNRDAGVTDTQYF
cdr3_nt: TGTGCCAGCAACCGGGACGCGGGGGTGACAGATACGCAGTATTTT